This entry concerns a single T cell receptor (beta chain). Its antigen is as yet unknown. Broader study findings: Tumor Treg TCRs overlapped most with tumor naive CD4+ cells. The TCR gene usage of tumor memory CD4+ T cells clustered together with blood and lymph node memory CD4+ cells and with lymph node naive CD4+ cells. The larger cohort examined one V-J beta rearrangement, not whole repertoires.

The V and J ends lost 2 bases and 5 bases, in that order; junction bases with no gene match: 12. The CDR3 runs 17 residues. Germline V gene sequence: CDR1 ENHRY, CDR2 SYGVKD. Full-length variable regions came from constant-region reverse primers plus semi-nested Nested Universal Primer A PCR. Using its own MiXCR run on the 5' RACE reads, TCRdb lists one record per CDR3 protein. The sample has over 10,000 distinct CDR3 sequences, 23% seen once; the top ten hold just over 3%. Sequenced input: naive CD4+ T cells sorted from blood. Subset indicated: naive CD4+ T cells, CD4+CD45RA+CD25-. This receptor was identified in a female donor with breast cancer. The rearrangement links TRBV10-3 to TRBJ2-7, with TRBD2 matching over 10 bases. The CDR3 here is CAISEPRSPSGSDEQYF. The CDR3 DNA follows: TGTGCCATCAGTGAGCCGAGGTCCCCTAGCGGGAGCGACGAGCAGTACTTC.